This TCR beta chain originates from a study of OX40 agonist ivuxolimab in advanced cancers. The overall study: Every 2 weeks, patients received ivuxolimab intravenously, dosed at 0.01 to 10 mg/kg. The dose-escalation cohort had hepatocellular carcinoma, melanoma, renal cell or head and neck cancer. Notes on the study in general: CD8+ T cells averaged more expanded clones than CD4+.

The timepoints at which blood was sampled were baseline, cycle 4 day 1, and cycle 7 day 1. Turning to this clone: What it binds is not known.

The V and J ends lost 1 base and 0 bases respectively, with 12 bases between them. This CDR3 contains 16 residues. Per germline, CDR1 LGHNT and CDR2 FRNRAP. The table came from immunoSEQ multiplex PCR; TCRdb's copy has only in-frame clones and leaves some out. The sample carries fewer than 120,000 clones, 89% recorded once. The material was CD4+ or CD8+ T cells sorted from blood, obtained in a trial of the OX40 agonist ivuxolimab. This TCR was recovered from an adult with an advanced solid tumor such as melanoma, head and neck, liver or kidney cancer. V gene TRBV12-5 combines with J gene TRBJ1-1, with D unresolved. CDR3 in DNA: TGTGCTAGTGGTTTGGGCTTCGGGCAGCTGAACACTGAAGCTTTCTTT. Translating it yields CASGLGFGQLNTEAFF. Supplemented by reference TRBV12-5 and TRBJ1-1, the full variable domain reads DARVTQTPRHKVTEMGQEVTMRCQPILGHNTVFWYRQTMMQGLELLAYFRNRAPLDDSGMPKDRFSAEMPDATLATLKIQPSEPRDSAVYFCASGLGFGQLNTEAFFGQGTRLTVV.